This T cell receptor (beta chain) is from a study of human T cells and chemical hapten exposure. For the study at large: 2% DPC applied to an approximately 2 cm by approximately 2 cm arm area sensitized donors.

This clonotype was counted at least ten times. V shed 3 bases and J shed 3 bases, with 9 bases lying between them. This CDR3 is built from 15 residues. Germline CDR1 is SEHNR and CDR2 is FQNEAQ (reference sequence). Time point indicated: patch test 2, 6 weeks after DPC sensitization. Treatment indicated: therapeutic diphenylcyclopropenone sensitization with weekly scalp DPC. One entry per CDR3 protein results from TCRdb running MiXCR on the RACE reads. This sample has 110,000 to 150,000 distinct CDR3 sequences, with 12% found just once. The sequencing used whole blood, collected in connection with sensitization to the hapten diphenylcyclopropenone (DPC). J is TRBJ2-6 and V is TRBV7-9; D is unresolved. The receptor was isolated from a woman aged 50 to 65 with alopecia areata. Some clones in this sample may be carry-over from other donors' samples. In nucleotides, the CDR3 is TGTGCCAGCAGCTTTAGGCAGAGTGGGGCCAACGTCCTGACTTTC. It is translated as CASSFRQSGANVLTF.